The rows below give T cell receptor beta chains drawn from one sample of a study of T-cell reconstitution after alpha-beta-depleted transplantation in children. TCRdb used MiXCR to reprocess the PCR reads, holding one entry per CDR3 protein. The sample has under 300,000 distinct CDR3 sequences, more than 7.5% seen once. This material consisted of PBMCs from the stem cell graft donor, taken from the stem cell graft. Every receptor here comes from a human donor who donated a stem cell graft to a child with SCID. CDR3s include the opening cysteine and the closing phenylalanine or tryptophan. Fields, in order: D gene, clone size, V gene, CDR3 length, J gene, CDR3 DNA, CDR3 protein. D genes are given only for firm matches. Clone size is given for some rows only: seen once, a few or many times, or a class if the clone is expanded.

D: .; size: many; V: TRBV20-1; length: 16; J: TRBJ2-7; DNA: TGCAGTGCTAGACATCCCAGGGGGGTGGGGTCCTACGAGCAGTACTTC; CDR3: CSARHPRGVGSYEQYF
D: .; size: many; V: TRBV5-1; length: 10; J: TRBJ2-7; DNA: TGCGCCAGCAGCTTTAACGAGCAGTACTTC; CDR3: CASSFNEQYF
D: .; size: many; V: TRBV9; length: 13; J: TRBJ2-5; DNA: TGTGCCAGCAGCGTAGGAGTTCAAGAGACCCAGTACTTC; CDR3: CASSVGVQETQYF
D: .; size: many; V: TRBV20-1; length: 15; J: TRBJ2-1; DNA: TGCAGTGCTAGGAGGAGGGTAGATCCTAACAATGAGCAGTTCTTC; CDR3: CSARRRVDPNNEQFF
D: TRBD1; size: .; V: TRBV11-2; length: 18; J: TRBJ1-5; DNA: TGTGCCAGCAGCGCCCGGGACAGCCCGTCGGGGTCAAATCAGCCCCAGCATTTT; CDR3: CASSARDSPSGSNQPQHF
D: TRBD1; size: few; V: TRBV6-2/TRBV6-3; length: 14; J: TRBJ1-2; DNA: TGTGCCAGTCTCGCACAGGGGGCGTTCGGTGGCTACACCTTC; CDR3: CASLAQGAFGGYTF
D: .; size: many; V: TRBV4-3; length: 15; J: TRBJ2-7; DNA: TGCGCCAGCAGCCGAGACAGGGAGGGGAACTACGAGCAGTACTTC; CDR3: CASSRDREGNYEQYF
D: TRBD1; size: many; V: TRBV7-6; length: 16; J: TRBJ2-5; DNA: TGTGCCAGCAGCTTAGCACCGTCGGGACAGGGGGAGACCCAGTACTTC; CDR3: CASSLAPSGQGETQYF
D: TRBD1; size: many; V: TRBV28; length: 14; J: TRBJ1-3; DNA: TGTGCCAGCATGGACAGGGTAACCGGAAACACCATATATTTT; CDR3: CASMDRVTGNTIYF
D: .; size: many; V: TRBV5-1; length: 12; J: TRBJ2-5; DNA: TGCGCCAGCAGCACAGACCAAGAGACCCAGTACTTC; CDR3: CASSTDQETQYF
D: .; size: many; V: TRBV20-1; length: 14; J: TRBJ2-3; DNA: TGCAGTGCTAGCCTTTCGGCAGTCACAGATACGCAGTATTTT; CDR3: CSASLSAVTDTQYF
D: .; size: many; V: TRBV7-3; length: 15; J: TRBJ1-4; DNA: TGTGCCAGCAGCGCCCGGGGAGGGCATCTTGAAAAACTGTTTTTT; CDR3: CASSARGGHLEKLFF
D: .; size: many; V: TRBV20-1; length: 14; J: TRBJ2-3; DNA: TGCAGTGCTGACTCCCTCACTAGCACAGATACGCAGTATTTT; CDR3: CSADSLTSTDTQYF
D: .; size: many; V: TRBV5-1; length: 14; J: TRBJ1-2; DNA: TGCGCCAGCAGCGAGACGGGGGCCGTCTATGGCTACACCTTC; CDR3: CASSETGAVYGYTF
D: .; size: many; V: TRBV11-2; length: 16; J: TRBJ2-2; DNA: TGTGCCAGCAGCCCATTAATTCCGGTTTTCACCGGGGAGCTGTTTTTT; CDR3: CASSPLIPVFTGELFF
D: .; size: many; V: TRBV20-1; length: 14; J: TRBJ1-1; DNA: TGCAGTGCTAGAGCTTCGGGGGGGAACACTGAAGCTTTCTTT; CDR3: CSARASGGNTEAFF
D: TRBD1; size: many; V: TRBV10-3; length: 14; J: TRBJ2-7; DNA: TGTGCCATCAGTGTTGGGACAGGGGCCTACGAGCAGTACTTC; CDR3: CAISVGTGAYEQYF
D: .; size: many; V: TRBV27; length: 14; J: TRBJ2-3; DNA: TGTGCCAGCAGTCTAAACAGGGTTCCAGATACGCAGTATTTT; CDR3: CASSLNRVPDTQYF
D: .; size: many; V: TRBV12-3/TRBV12-4; length: 12; J: TRBJ2-7; DNA: TGTGCCAGCAGTTTCGGGGTTTTGGAGCAGTACTTC; CDR3: CASSFGVLEQYF
D: .; size: many; V: TRBV5-1; length: 13; J: TRBJ1-1; DNA: TGCGCCAGCACCGAAGCCCTGAACACTGAAGCTTTCTTT; CDR3: CASTEALNTEAFF
D: .; size: .; V: TRBV11-3; length: 14; J: TRBJ2-3; DNA: TGTGCCAGCAGCCCCCCGGGCGCTACAGATACGCAGTATTTT; CDR3: CASSPPGATDTQYF
D: .; size: many; V: TRBV14; length: 15; J: TRBJ2-3; DNA: TGTGCCAGCAGCCGGAGATCCGCGGGGTCAGATACGCAGTATTTT; CDR3: CASSRRSAGSDTQYF
D: .; size: many; V: TRBV7-2; length: 13; J: TRBJ2-1; DNA: TGTGCCAGCAGCTCTTACCCCTACAATGAGCAGTTCTTC; CDR3: CASSSYPYNEQFF
D: .; size: many; V: TRBV10-3; length: 13; J: TRBJ2-5; DNA: TGTGCCATCAACCCAGGCGTCGGGGAGACCCAGTACTTC; CDR3: CAINPGVGETQYF
D: .; size: many; V: TRBV10-3; length: 14; J: TRBJ1-1; DNA: TGTGCCATCAGTGAGTCGCGGGTCGGGACTGAAGCTTTCTTT; CDR3: CAISESRVGTEAFF
D: .; size: .; V: TRBV27; length: 15; J: TRBJ1-2; DNA: TGTGCCAGCAGTCCTCGGACAGATTCCCCTTATGGCTACACCTTC; CDR3: CASSPRTDSPYGYTF
D: TRBD1; size: few; V: TRBV5-1; length: 15; J: TRBJ1-2; DNA: TGCGCCAGCAGGCTTACAGGGGGCTCTAACTATGGCTACACCTTC; CDR3: CASRLTGGSNYGYTF
D: .; size: many; V: TRBV7-2; length: 22; J: TRBJ1-6; DNA: TGTGCCAGCAGCTTCCCGAACGCGTTAGGTCCGGAGAGCCTTCTTTTTAATTCACCCCTCCACTTT; CDR3: CASSFPNALGPESLLFNSPLHF
D: .; size: many; V: TRBV4-1; length: 17; J: TRBJ1-1; DNA: TGCGCCAGCAGCCAAGAGTCGGTCCGGCGGCAGAACACTGAAGCTTTCTTT; CDR3: CASSQESVRRQNTEAFF
D: .; size: many; V: TRBV20-1; length: 15; J: TRBJ1-5; DNA: TGCAGTGCTACTCCAGGCGGGGCATTCAATCAGCCCCAGCATTTT; CDR3: CSATPGGAFNQPQHF
D: .; size: many; V: TRBV12-3/TRBV12-4; length: 14; J: TRBJ2-3; DNA: TGTGCCAGCAGCGTCAGACCGTACACAGATACGCAGTATTTT; CDR3: CASSVRPYTDTQYF
D: TRBD2; size: many; V: TRBV20-1; length: 15; J: TRBJ2-3; DNA: TGCAGTGCCACTAGCCCGGGGGGGCCGTCAGATACGCAGTATTTT; CDR3: CSATSPGGPSDTQYF
D: .; size: many; V: TRBV5-1; length: 19; J: TRBJ1-6; DNA: TGCGCCAGCAGTCCCACCCGAGGGCGCGGAGTAAGCGATAATTCACCCCTCCACTTT; CDR3: CASSPTRGRGVSDNSPLHF
D: .; size: .; V: TRBV29-1; length: 16; J: TRBJ2-7; DNA: TGCAGCGTTGTGGGTCGGGGCAGGATCTCTCCCTACGAGCAGTACTTC; CDR3: CSVVGRGRISPYEQYF